This is a list of T cell receptor beta chains from one sample in a study of identical twins. TCRdb passed the 5' RACE reads through MiXCR, listing each CDR3 protein once. Seen here are roughly 490,000 distinct CDR3 sequences, roughly 13% observed once, and the top ten hold around 0.98%. These data were also filed under a second study, of yellow fever vaccine responses in identical twins.

The sequenced sample was CD4+ T cells sorted from blood. The receptors shown here come from a woman aged 18-29 years in good health. The conserved cysteine and the conserved F or W are not part of the CDR3 here. A D gene is named only where the DNA matches it firmly. A clone size is listed for some rows: how often the clone was seen (once, few, many), or a class if it is expanded.

v_gene	j_gene	d_gene	abundance	CDR3aa
TRBV18	TRBJ2-1	TRBD1	NA	ASSPGQDEQF
TRBV7-2	TRBJ1-6	NA	NA	ASSLVLVPVSPLH
TRBV6-2/TRBV6-3	TRBJ2-5	TRBD2	NA	ATFRGGDTETQY
TRBV6-1	TRBJ1-2	NA	few	ASSLAGIRGSGYT
TRBV5-1	TRBJ2-1	TRBD2	NA	ASSREGGDYNEQF
TRBV20-1	TRBJ2-4	NA	NA	SGQGAKNIQY
TRBV12-3/TRBV12-4	TRBJ2-1	TRBD2	few	ASRLGLVAPNEQF
TRBV30	TRBJ2-7	NA	NA	AWSQNSGYEQY
TRBV5-1	TRBJ2-1	NA	few	ASRAGDEQF
TRBV2	TRBJ2-3	TRBD2	few	ASWGLADSTDTQY
TRBV10-3	TRBJ2-7	TRBD1	few	AISERTGDPYEQY
TRBV6-1	TRBJ1-1	NA	NA	ASSGPPGNTEAF
TRBV29-1	TRBJ2-2	TRBD2	NA	SVESTLGTSTTGVLF
TRBV6-1	TRBJ2-7	NA	NA	ASRAYVGTASYEQY
TRBV15	TRBJ2-7	NA	few	ATSRDTVSHHSYEQY
TRBV7-6	TRBJ2-7	NA	few	ASSLSGGITYEQY
TRBV24-1	TRBJ1-2	NA	many	ATSDRGGYT
TRBV5-5	TRBJ2-6	NA	few	ASSLDRVVGANVLT
TRBV6-1	TRBJ2-2	NA	few	ASSEEGRGGELF
TRBV20-1	TRBJ2-7	TRBD1	few	SAEPGQGYEQY
TRBV5-1	TRBJ1-4	NA	NA	ASSRGGSNEKLF
TRBV4-2	TRBJ1-2	TRBD1	many	ASSQGTGTYGYT
TRBV29-1	TRBJ2-3	TRBD2	NA	SVPRTSGVVTDTQY
TRBV9	TRBJ2-3	NA	many	ASSSGQRSDTQY
TRBV7-3	TRBJ1-1	NA	many	ASGPGNMNTEAF
TRBV20-1	TRBJ1-2	TRBD1	NA	SAPGGPDGYT
TRBV11-2	TRBJ2-5	NA	many	ASSMGQAHGVTQY
TRBV7-9	TRBJ1-5	TRBD1	few	ASSPGTGNLGNQPQH
TRBV20-1	TRBJ2-1	NA	few	SAVRRASYNEQF
TRBV2	TRBJ2-7	TRBD1	NA	ASVRDRVQY
TRBV19	TRBJ2-3	NA	few	ASHTFGTDTQY
TRBV7-9	TRBJ1-5	TRBD1	NA	ASSFGQGASNQPQH
TRBV29-1	TRBJ2-2	NA	many	SVDVGGNTGELF
TRBV6-2/TRBV6-3	TRBJ1-5	TRBD1	many	ASSYGRQGLNQPQH
TRBV11-2	TRBJ1-6	NA	few	ASSPRPLNSPLH
TRBV9	TRBJ2-1	TRBD2	NA	ASSKLAGSYNEQF
TRBV6-5	TRBJ1-1	TRBD1	many	ASRQRQTGSTEAF
TRBV6-1	TRBJ2-2	TRBD1	NA	ASSRQDRGTGELF
TRBV6-6	TRBJ2-7	NA	NA	ASADVGGSEQY
TRBV20-1	TRBJ2-1	NA	few	SSQGTIHNEQF
TRBV11-3	TRBJ2-2	TRBD1	NA	ASSAGTGGYTGELF
TRBV7-2	TRBJ2-5	NA	few	ASSLEGTGTQY
TRBV6-1	TRBJ2-5	NA	few	ATITAHKYQETQY
TRBV28	TRBJ1-2	NA	few	ASGAPWAYGYT
TRBV6-2/TRBV6-3	TRBJ2-2	NA	NA	ASSYASGELF
TRBV6-5	TRBJ2-7	NA	few	ASSYTVSYEQY
TRBV10-3	TRBJ1-1	NA	NA	AITGQQGTEAF
TRBV20-1	TRBJ2-7	NA	NA	SASQVLFGEQY
TRBV5-1	TRBJ2-3	TRBD2	many	ASSLSAGGNTDTQY
TRBV14	TRBJ2-7	TRBD2	many	ASSRTSGYEQY